This T cell receptor (beta chain) was identified in a study of blood T cell repertoires in COVID-19 (TCRdb year 2020). Regarding the research as a whole: Samples covering the acute and convalescent phases of COVID-19 were provided by collaborators in the United States, Italy and Spain. The prospective study material was composed of cDNA or gDNA derived from T cells, B-cell-depleted T cells, or PBMCs. Subjects who had been exposed to COVID-19, were actively infected with it, or had recovered from it provided the deeply sampled blood TCRbeta repertoires that made up the dataset. A freely available public database, intended as a resource for researchers studying the immune response to SARS-CoV-2, is where the repertoires were released. The samples were drawn from two sources: the first 160 participants of the ongoing ImmuneRACE study, and 1,000 to 1,500 subjects contributed by 6 global collaborators. Sample metadata almost always included a de-identified subject ID, COVID-19 status, age in years and sex. HLA class I and class II types, where available, came from metadata supplied by the sample provider rather than from assay-based typing. Study-level results and caveats: The amount of clinical and demographic metadata varied by source and participant and was provided uncurated.

The immunoSEQ Assay, a bias-controlled multiplex PCR, was used to amplify TCRbeta CDR3 regions from genomic DNA. From the authors' description of their analysis: The number of nucleated cells in each sample was estimated from the amplification of reference gene primers within the assay. To quantify the absolute abundance of each unique TCRbeta CDR3 rearrangement, sequence reads were collapsed and filtered. For each sample, productive Simpson clonality was calculated as the square root of Simpson's diversity index over productive rearrangements. TCRdb mirrors the immuneACCESS table, restricted to in-frame sequences. Some clones are absent from its copies; in checked studies, under half trace to an unresolved V gene, and the reason for the others is unknown. The V and J calls and clone size come from that table; D and trimming were worked out from the DNA. Counted in this sample were about 68,000 clones; approximately 84% of them appeared once. The ten largest clones represent approximately 8.8% of the sample.

Collaborating institutions collected whole blood in K2EDTA tubes following their own protocols. Collaborator samples were shipped for TCRbeta analysis as frozen whole blood, isolated PBMCs, or DNA extracted from either sample type. The CDR3 runs 11 residues from the cysteine to the phenylalanine. The CDR3 DNA has 33 bases and is translated from base 1. V is pared back by 6 bases and J by 8 bases, with 10 bases lying between the germline termini. The germline V gene specifies SNHLY as CDR1 and FYNNEI as CDR2. A remark on this clone: Its antigen remains unidentified. There are no base qualities to consult, and no much larger clone falls within one base.

The chain joins TRBV2 to TRBJ1-1, with no D gene named confidently. The origin of this receptor is a man in his forties or fifties with active COVID-19. Sample: peripheral blood. The DNA reads as follows: TGTGCCAGCAGGTTGGCCTCAGAAGCTTTCTTT. Its protein is CASRLASEAFF.